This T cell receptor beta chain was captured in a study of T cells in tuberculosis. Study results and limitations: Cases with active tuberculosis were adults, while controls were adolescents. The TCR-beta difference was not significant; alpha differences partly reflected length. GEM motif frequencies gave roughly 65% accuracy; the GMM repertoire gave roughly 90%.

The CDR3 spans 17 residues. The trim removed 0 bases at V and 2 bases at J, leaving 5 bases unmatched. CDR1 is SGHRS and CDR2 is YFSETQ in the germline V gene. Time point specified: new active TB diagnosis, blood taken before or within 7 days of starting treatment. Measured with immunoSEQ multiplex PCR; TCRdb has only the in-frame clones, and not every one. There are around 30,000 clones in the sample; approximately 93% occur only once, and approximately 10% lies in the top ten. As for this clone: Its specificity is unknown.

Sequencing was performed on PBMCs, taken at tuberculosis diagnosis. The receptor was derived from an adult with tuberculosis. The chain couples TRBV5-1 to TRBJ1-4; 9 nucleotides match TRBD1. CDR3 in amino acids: CASSLVGTGSTNEKLFF. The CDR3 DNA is TGCGCCAGCAGCTTGGTGGGGACAGGGAGTACTAATGAAAAACTGTTTTTT.